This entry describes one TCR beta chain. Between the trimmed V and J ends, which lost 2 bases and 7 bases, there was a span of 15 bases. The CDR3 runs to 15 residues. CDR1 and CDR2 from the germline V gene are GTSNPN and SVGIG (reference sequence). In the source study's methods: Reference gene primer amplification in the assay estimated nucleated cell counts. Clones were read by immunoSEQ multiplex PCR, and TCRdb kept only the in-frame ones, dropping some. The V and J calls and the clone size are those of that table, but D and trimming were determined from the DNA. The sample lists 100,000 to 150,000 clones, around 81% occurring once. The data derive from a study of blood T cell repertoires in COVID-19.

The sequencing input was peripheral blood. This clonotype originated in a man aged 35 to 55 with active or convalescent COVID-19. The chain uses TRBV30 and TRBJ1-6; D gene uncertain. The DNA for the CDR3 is TGTGCCTGGAGTCAGGACTCACAAACCAATTCACCCCTCCACTTT. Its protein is CAWSQDSQTNSPLHF.